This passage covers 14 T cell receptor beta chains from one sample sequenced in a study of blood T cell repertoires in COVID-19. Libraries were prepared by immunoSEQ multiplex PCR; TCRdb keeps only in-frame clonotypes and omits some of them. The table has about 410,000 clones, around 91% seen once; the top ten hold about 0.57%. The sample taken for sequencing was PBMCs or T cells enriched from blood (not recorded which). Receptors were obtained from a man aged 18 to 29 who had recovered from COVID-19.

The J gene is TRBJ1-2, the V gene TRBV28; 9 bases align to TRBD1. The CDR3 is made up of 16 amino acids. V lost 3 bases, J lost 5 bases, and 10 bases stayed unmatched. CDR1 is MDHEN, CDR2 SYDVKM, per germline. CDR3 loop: CASSLSGDRVGYGYTF. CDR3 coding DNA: TGTGCCAGCAGTTTGTCGGGGGACAGGGTGGGATATGGCTACACCTTC.

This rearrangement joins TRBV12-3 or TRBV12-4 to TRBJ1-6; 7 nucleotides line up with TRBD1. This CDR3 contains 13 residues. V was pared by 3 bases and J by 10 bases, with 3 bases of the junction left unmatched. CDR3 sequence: CASSFDRASPLHF. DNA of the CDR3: TGTGCCAGCAGTTTCGACAGGGCCTCACCCCTCCACTTT.

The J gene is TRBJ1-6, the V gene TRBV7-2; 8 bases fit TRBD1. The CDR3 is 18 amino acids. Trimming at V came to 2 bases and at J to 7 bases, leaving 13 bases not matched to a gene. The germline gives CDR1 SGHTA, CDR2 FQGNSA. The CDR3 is CASSLKWWTGKGNSPLHF. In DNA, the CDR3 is TGTGCCAGCAGCTTAAAATGGTGGACAGGGAAAGGCAATTCACCCCTCCACTTT.

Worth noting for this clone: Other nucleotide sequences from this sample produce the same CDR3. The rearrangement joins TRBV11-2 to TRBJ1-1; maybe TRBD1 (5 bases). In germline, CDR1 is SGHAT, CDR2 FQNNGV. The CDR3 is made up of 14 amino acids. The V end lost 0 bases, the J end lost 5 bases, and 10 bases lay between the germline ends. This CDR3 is CASSLDREATEAFF. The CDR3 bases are TGTGCCAGCAGCTTAGACAGGGAGGCAACTGAAGCTTTCTTT.

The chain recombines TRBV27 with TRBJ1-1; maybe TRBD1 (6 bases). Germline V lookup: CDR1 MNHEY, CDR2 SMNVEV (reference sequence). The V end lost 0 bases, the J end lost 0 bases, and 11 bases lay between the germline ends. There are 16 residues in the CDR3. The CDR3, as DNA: TGTGCCAGCAGTTTATCTCGGGGGGCAATGAACACTGAAGCTTTCTTT. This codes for CASSLSRGAMNTEAFF.

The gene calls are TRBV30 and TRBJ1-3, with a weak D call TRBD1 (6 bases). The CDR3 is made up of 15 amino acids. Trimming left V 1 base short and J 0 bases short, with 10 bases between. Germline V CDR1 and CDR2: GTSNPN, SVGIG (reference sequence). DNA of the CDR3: TGTGCCTGGAGTGGGGACAATATCTCTGGAAACACCATATATTTT. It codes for CAWSGDNISGNTIYF. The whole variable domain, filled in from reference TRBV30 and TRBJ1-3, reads SQTIHQWPATLVQPVGSPLSLECTVEGTSNPNLYWYRQAAGRGLQLLFYSVGIGQISSEVPQNLSASRPQDRQFILSSKKLLLSDSGFYLCAWSGDNISGNTIYFGEGSWLTVV.

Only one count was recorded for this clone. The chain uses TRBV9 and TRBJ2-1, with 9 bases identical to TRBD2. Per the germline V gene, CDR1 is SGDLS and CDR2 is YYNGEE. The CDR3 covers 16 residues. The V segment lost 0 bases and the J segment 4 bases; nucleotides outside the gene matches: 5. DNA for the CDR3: TGTGCCAGCAGCGTAGGAGGCGGGGGGGTGTACAATGAGCAGTTCTTC. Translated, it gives CASSVGGGGVYNEQFF.

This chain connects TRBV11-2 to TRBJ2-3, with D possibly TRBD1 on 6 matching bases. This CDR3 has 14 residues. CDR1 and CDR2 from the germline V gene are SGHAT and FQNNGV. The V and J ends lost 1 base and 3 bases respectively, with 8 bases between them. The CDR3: CASSLAQGTDTQYF. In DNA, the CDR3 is TGTGCCAGCAGCTTAGCCCAGGGGACAGATACGCAGTATTTT.

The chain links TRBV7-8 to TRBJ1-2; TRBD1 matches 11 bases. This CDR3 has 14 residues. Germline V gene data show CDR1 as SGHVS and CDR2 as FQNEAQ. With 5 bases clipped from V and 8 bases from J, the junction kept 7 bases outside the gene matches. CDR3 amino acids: CASSTRDRGRGYTF. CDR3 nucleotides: TGTGCCAGCAGCACCCGGGACAGGGGGAGGGGCTACACCTTC.

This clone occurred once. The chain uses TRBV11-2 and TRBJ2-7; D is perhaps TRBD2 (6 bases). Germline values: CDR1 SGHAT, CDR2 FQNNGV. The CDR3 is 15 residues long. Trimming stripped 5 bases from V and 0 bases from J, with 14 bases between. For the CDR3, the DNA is TGTGCCAGCAGCGGCCTTTTCGGGAGCTCCTACGAGCAGTACTTC. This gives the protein CASSGLFGSSYEQYF.

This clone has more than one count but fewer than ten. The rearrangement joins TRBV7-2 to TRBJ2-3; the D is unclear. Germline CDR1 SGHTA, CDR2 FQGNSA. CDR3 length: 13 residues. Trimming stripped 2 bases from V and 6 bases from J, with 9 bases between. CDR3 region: CASSLHLQDTQYF. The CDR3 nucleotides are TGTGCCAGCAGCTTACATCTGCAGGATACGCAGTATTTT.

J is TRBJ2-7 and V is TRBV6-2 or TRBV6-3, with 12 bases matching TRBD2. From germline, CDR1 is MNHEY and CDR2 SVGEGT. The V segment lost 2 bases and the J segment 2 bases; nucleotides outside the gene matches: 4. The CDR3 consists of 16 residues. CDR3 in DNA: TGTGCCAGCAGTTACCCCAGGACTAGCGGGGCCTACGAGCAGTACTTC. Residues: CASSYPRTSGAYEQYF.

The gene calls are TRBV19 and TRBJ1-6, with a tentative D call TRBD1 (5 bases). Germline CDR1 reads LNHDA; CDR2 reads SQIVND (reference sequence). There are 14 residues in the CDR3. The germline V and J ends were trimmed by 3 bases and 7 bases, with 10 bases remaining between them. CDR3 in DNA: TGTGCCAGTAGTATGCGACAGACCAATTCACCCCTCCACTTT. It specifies CASSMRQTNSPLHF.

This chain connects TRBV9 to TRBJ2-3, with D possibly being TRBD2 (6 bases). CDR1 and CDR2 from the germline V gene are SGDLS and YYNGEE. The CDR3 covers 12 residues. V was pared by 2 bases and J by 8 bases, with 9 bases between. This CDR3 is CASSVSGVTQYF. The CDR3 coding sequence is TGTGCCAGCAGCGTTAGCGGAGTTACGCAGTATTTT.